These 3 T cell receptor beta chains were sequenced from one sample in a study of CD8+ T cells in alopecia areata. Specified treatment: oral pan-JAK inhibitor, 5-10 mg twice daily. It was cDNA, reverse transcribed from extracted RNA, that served as the sequencing template. Here immunoSEQ multiplex PCR was the method, and the copy in TCRdb shows in-frame clones only, minus some. The sample includes roughly 220,000 clones, approximately 72% seen only once; the top ten take roughly 1.2%. The sample was CD4+ T cells sorted from blood, taken at approximately week 44, from a patient treated with tofacitinib. All receptors come from a human donor with alopecia areata.

The chain has TRBV30 and TRBJ1-2; TRBD1 is a possible D gene (6 bases). Germline CDR1 reads GTSNPN; CDR2 reads SVGIG (reference sequence). CDR3 length: 11 amino acids. Trimming shortened V by 3 bases and J by 7 bases, and 9 bases separated the two germline ends. This CDR3 reads CAWSDRFGYTF. The CDR3 DNA sequence: TGTGCCTGGAGCGACAGGTTTGGCTACACCTTC.

The chain employs TRBV18 and TRBJ2-7; TRBD1 agrees at 8 bases. V trimming: 3 bases; J trimming: 7 bases; junction bases outside the gene matches: 11. The CDR3 sequence is 15 residues long. Germline V gene data show CDR1 as KGHSH and CDR2 as LQKENI. The CDR3 is CASSPPGQGGWEQYF. CDR3 DNA: TGTGCCAGCTCACCGCCCGGACAGGGAGGTTGGGAGCAGTACTTC.

The gene calls are TRBV7-2 and TRBJ2-7; D is uncertain. This CDR3 is 13 amino acids long. V lost 3 bases and J 6 bases, leaving 12 bases between the germline ends. Germline assignment: CDR1 SGHTA and CDR2 FQGNSA. The CDR3 DNA reads TGTGCCAGCAGCTTCGGTGGGTTCAGCGAGCAGTACTTC. Its protein product is CASSFGGFSEQYF.